A selection of T cell receptor beta chains follows, all from one sample in a study of identical twins. In TCRdb, the 5' RACE reads were re-called with MiXCR into one record per CDR3 protein. The top ten hold approximately 1.5% of the sample, which has approximately 680,000 distinct CDR3 sequences, less than 9% seen once. This sample was also put to use in a study of yellow fever vaccine responses in identical twins.

The source material was PBMCs. These receptors all stem from a woman aged 18-35 years in good health. CDR3s include the opening cysteine and the closing phenylalanine or tryptophan. D genes are given only for firm matches. The listing skips clone size in some rows; elsewhere it reads once, few, many or a size class.

D gene	V gene	clone size	J gene	CDR3 protein	CDR3 DNA
TRBD1	TRBV24-1	many	TRBJ2-1	CATSDFRDSPYNEQFF	TGTGCCACCAGTGACTTTAGGGACAGTCCCTACAATGAGCAGTTCTTC
NA	TRBV20-1	few	TRBJ2-3	CSARVRMGVTDTQYF	TGCAGTGCTAGAGTTCGGATGGGGGTCACAGATACGCAGTATTTT
TRBD1	TRBV27	NA	TRBJ1-4	CASSLGQGTEKLFF	TGTGCCAGCAGTCTCGGACAGGGGACTGAAAAACTGTTTTTT
TRBD1	TRBV7-9	NA	TRBJ2-5	CASSFMPRDRVAETQHF	TGTGCCAGCAGCTTCATGCCCCGGGACAGGGTTGCGGAGACCCAGCACTTC
TRBD2	TRBV4-2	many	TRBJ2-3	CASSQVPYGGGADTQYF	TGTGCCAGCAGCCAAGTCCCCTATGGCGGGGGGGCAGATACGCAGTATTTT
TRBD2	TRBV29-1	few	TRBJ2-5	CSVVSSGSETQYF	TGCAGCGTTGTTAGTAGCGGGAGCGAGACCCAGTACTTC
NA	TRBV3-1	many	TRBJ2-3	CASSQEGQGTDTQYF	TGTGCCAGCAGCCAAGAGGGCCAGGGGACAGATACGCAGTATTTT
NA	TRBV5-5	many	TRBJ2-2	CASSLGSTGELFF	TGTGCCAGCAGCTTGGGTAGCACCGGGGAGCTGTTTTTT
NA	TRBV11-2	many	TRBJ1-2	CASSLEFRPTYGYTF	TGTGCCAGCAGCTTAGAATTCAGGCCAACCTATGGCTACACCTTC
NA	TRBV21-1	NA	TRBJ2-1	CASSKFRLKGPLYGEQFF	TGTGCCAGCAGCAAATTCCGTTTGAAGGGGCCCCTCTACGGTGAGCAGTTCTTC
NA	TRBV2	few	TRBJ2-7	CASSAQAYEQYF	TGTGCCAGCAGCGCCCAGGCCTACGAGCAGTACTTC
NA	TRBV10-3	NA	TRBJ1-1	CAISESKLVGKNTEAFF	TGTGCCATCAGTGAGTCGAAGTTAGTAGGGAAGAACACTGAAGCTTTCTTT
NA	TRBV6-2/TRBV6-3	NA	TRBJ1-2	CASSYSMVTENYGYTF	TGTGCCAGCAGTTACTCGATGGTAACAGAAAACTATGGCTACACCTTC
TRBD2	TRBV28	NA	TRBJ2-4	CASSFGGRAEENIQYF	TGTGCCAGCAGTTTCGGCGGGAGGGCCGAAGAGAACATTCAGTACTTC
NA	TRBV28	NA	TRBJ1-5	CASSAPDQPQHF	TGTGCCAGCAGTGCTCCTGATCAGCCCCAGCATTTT
NA	TRBV10-3	many	TRBJ2-7	CAISDSGGSSYEQYF	TGTGCCATCAGTGATTCCGGGGGAAGCTCCTACGAGCAGTACTTC
TRBD2	TRBV11-2	NA	TRBJ2-3	CASSLDPSGAGPTDTQYF	TGTGCCAGCAGCTTAGATCCAAGCGGGGCAGGACCTACAGATACGCAGTATTTT